This T cell receptor beta chain was recovered during a study of blood T cell repertoires in COVID-19. Study as a whole: The United States, Italy and Spain supplied acute and convalescent COVID-19 samples. The analysed material was cDNA or gDNA that came from T cells, B-cell-depleted T cells, or PBMCs.

Original data processing: Amplification of reference gene primers provided the estimated nucleated cell counts. Only in-frame clones appear in the TCRdb table, and some are missing; sequencing was by immunoSEQ multiplex PCR. For V, J and clone size, that table is used; D and trimming come from the DNA. In the table there are under 100,000 clones, roughly nine tenths of which are singletons. Input material: peripheral blood. The receptor was derived from a male donor with acute or convalescent COVID-19.

Here the CDR3 reads CASSLAGTIIYEQFF. Written as DNA, the CDR3 is TGCGCCAGCAGCTTGGCCGGGACTATAATCTATGAGCAGTTCTTC. The genes are TRBV5-1 and TRBJ2-1, with TRBD2 identical over 7 bases. The CDR3 extends over 15 amino acids. Unmatched junction bases numbered 8, after V lost 0 bases and J lost 8 bases. Germline CDR1 SGHRS, CDR2 YFSETQ.